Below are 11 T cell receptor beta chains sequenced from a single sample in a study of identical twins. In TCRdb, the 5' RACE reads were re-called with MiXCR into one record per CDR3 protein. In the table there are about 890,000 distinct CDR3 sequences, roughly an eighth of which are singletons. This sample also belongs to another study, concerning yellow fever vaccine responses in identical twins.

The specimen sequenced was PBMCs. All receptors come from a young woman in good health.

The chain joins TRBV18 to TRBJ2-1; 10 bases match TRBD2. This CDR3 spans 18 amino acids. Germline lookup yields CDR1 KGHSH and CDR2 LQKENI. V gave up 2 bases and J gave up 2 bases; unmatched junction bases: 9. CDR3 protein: CASSPFLAGAATYNEQFF. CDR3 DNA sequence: TGTGCCAGCTCACCATTTCTAGCGGGGGCCGCGACCTACAATGAGCAGTTCTTC.

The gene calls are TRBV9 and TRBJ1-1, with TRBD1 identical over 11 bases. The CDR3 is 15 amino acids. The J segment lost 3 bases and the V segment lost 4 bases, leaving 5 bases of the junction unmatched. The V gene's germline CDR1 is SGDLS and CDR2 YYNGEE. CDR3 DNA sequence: TGTGCCAGCAGCACCCGGGACAGGGGGTACACTGAAGCTTTCTTT. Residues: CASSTRDRGYTEAFF.

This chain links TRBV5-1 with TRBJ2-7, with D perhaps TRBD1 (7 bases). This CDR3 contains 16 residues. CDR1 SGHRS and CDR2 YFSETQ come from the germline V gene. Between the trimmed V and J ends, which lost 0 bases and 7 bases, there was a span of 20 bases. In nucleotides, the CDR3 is TGCGCCAGCAGCTTGGGGCACCCAGGGGGGAGCCTGGAGCAGTACTTC. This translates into CASSLGHPGGSLEQYF. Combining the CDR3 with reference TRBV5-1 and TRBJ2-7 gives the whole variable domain KAGVTQTPRYLIKTRGQQVTLSCSPISGHRSVSWYQQTPGQGLQFLFEYFSETQRNKGNFPGRFSGRQFSNSRSEMNVSTLELGDSALYLCASSLGHPGGSLEQYFGPGTRLTVT.

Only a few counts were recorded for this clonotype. CDR3 coding DNA: TGTGCCAGCTCAACCGGGACAGGGAGCTCCTACGAGCAGTACTTC. Residues: CASSTGTGSSYEQYF. The chain carries TRBV18 and TRBJ2-7; TRBD1 matches 9 bases. CDR1 KGHSH and CDR2 LQKENI come from the germline V gene. The CDR3 is made up of 15 amino acids. V was pared by 5 bases and J by 0 bases, with 5 bases of the junction left unmatched.

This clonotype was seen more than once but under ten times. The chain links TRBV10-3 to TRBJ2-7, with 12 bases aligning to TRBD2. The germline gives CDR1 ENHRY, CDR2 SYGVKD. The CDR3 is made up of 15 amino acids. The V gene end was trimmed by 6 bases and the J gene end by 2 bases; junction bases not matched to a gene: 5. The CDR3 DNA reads TGTGCCATCAGGGGGACTAGCGGGCGGACCTACGAGCAGTACTTC. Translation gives CAIRGTSGRTYEQYF.

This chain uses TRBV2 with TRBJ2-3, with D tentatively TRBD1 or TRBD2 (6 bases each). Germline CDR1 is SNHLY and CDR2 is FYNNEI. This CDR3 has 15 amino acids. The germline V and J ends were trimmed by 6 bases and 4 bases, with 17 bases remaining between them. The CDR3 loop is CASRGGPPLADTQYF. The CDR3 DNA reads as TGTGCCAGCAGAGGGGGGCCCCCCTTGGCAGATACGCAGTATTTT.

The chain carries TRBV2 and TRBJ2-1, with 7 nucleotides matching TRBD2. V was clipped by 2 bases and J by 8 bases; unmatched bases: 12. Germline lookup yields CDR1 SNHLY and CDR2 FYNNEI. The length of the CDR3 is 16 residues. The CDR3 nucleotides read TGTGCCAGCAGTGAAACGGGAGGAGTGTATGGCGATGAGCAGTTCTTC. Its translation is CASSETGGVYGDEQFF.

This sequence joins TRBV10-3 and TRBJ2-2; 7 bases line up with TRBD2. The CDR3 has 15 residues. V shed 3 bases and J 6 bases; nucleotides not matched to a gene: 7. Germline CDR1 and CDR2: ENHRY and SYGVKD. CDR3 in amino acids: CAISDKGTTAGELFF. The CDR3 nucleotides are TGTGCCATCAGTGACAAGGGGACTACAGCCGGGGAGCTGTTTTTT.

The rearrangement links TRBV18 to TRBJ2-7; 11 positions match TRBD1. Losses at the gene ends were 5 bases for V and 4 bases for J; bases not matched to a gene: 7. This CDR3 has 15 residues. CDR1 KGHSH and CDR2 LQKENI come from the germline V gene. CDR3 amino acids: CASSTTGTGGYEQYV. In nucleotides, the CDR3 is TGTGCCAGCTCAACTACCGGGACAGGGGGTTACGAGCAGTACGTC.

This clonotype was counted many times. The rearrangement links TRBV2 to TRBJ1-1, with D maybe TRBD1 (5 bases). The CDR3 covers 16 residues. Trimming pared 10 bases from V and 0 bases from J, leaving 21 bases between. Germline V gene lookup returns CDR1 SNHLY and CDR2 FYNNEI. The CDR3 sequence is CAIPSGGFRMNTEAFF. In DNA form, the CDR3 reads TGTGCCATCCCCTCTGGGGGATTTAGAATGAACACTGAAGCTTTCTTT. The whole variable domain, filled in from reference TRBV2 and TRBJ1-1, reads EPEVTQTPSHQVTQMGQEVILRCVPISNHLYFYWYRQILGQKVEFLVSFYNNEISEKSEIFDDQFSVERPDGSNFTLKIRSTKLEDSAMYFCAIPSGGFRMNTEAFFGQGTRLTVV.

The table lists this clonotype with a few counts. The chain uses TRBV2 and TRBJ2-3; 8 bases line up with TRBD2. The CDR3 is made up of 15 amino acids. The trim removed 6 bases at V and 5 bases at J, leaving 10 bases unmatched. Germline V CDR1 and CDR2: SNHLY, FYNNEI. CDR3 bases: TGTGCCAGCAGAGGACTAGCTCAAGCCCTAGATACGCAGTATTTT. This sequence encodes CASRGLAQALDTQYF.